This TCR beta chain appears in the sequencing data of a study of chemoradiotherapy in HPV16-positive cancers. Deletions cut 1 base from V and 5 bases from J, with 8 bases between. The germline V gene encodes CDR1 LGHNA and CDR2 YNFKEQ. This CDR3 has 14 residues. Of note for this clone: The antigen is unknown.

Profiling relied on immunoSEQ multiplex PCR, and the TCRdb table lists in-frame clones only, not all of them. This sample yields about 3,000 clones, of which around four fifths are seen a single time; roughly 10% belongs to the top ten. Findings and caveats of the study: HPV-responsive T-cell expansion during chemoradiotherapy was linked to improved recurrence-free survival in HPV16-positive patients.

This sequence was found in a human donor with HPV-associated anogenital cancer. The gene calls are TRBV4-2 and TRBJ1-4; D might be TRBD1 (6 bases). Here the sequenced sample was blood, taken from a patient who underwent chemoradiotherapy. The CDR3 loop is CASSQVTGNEKLFF. CDR3 nucleotides: TGTGCCAGCAGCCAAGTCACAGGGAATGAAAAACTGTTTTTT.